This TCR beta chain derives from a study of immune heterogeneity within non-small cell lung tumors. This clonotype was seen a handful of times. TCR beta CDR3 was amplified by multiplex PCR using 32 V and 13 J primers. TCRdb re-analysed the multiplex PCR reads in MiXCR, keeping a single row per CDR3 protein. The data contain approximately 4,600 distinct CDR3 sequences, approximately 35% of them seen just once; the ten biggest clones take up approximately 29%. The authors used roughly 0.55 ug of bulk tumor genomic DNA per sample as template. Several biopsies were spaced far apart within each primary tumor and obtained as surgery took place. Before undergoing curative surgery, patients had newly diagnosed non-small cell lung cancer that was untreated. The sequenced sample was lung tumor tissue. This sequence originates from a woman aged 50 to 65 with non-small cell lung cancer.

DNA of the CDR3: TGTGCCAGCAGTTCGGGACAGGGGATCGGCTACACCTTC. This encodes CASSSGQGIGYTF. The chain joins TRBV6-4 to TRBJ1-2, with TRBD1 matching 10 bases. The CDR3 is 13 amino acids. Germline V gene lookup returns CDR1 MRHNA and CDR2 SNTAGT. V gave up 5 bases and J gave up 8 bases; unmatched junction bases: 5.